A selection of T cell receptor beta chains follows, all from one sample in a study of shared clonotypes between healthy human individuals. Sequencing was performed with immunoSEQ multiplex PCR; in TCRdb, only in-frame clones are kept and a portion is missing. Found here are some 2.1 million clones, roughly 96% of them singletons; the top ten hold 0.1% to 0.15%. Sequenced sample: naive CD4+ T cells sorted from blood. These receptor sequences come from a man aged 18 to 29 in good health. CDR3s include the opening cysteine and the closing phenylalanine or tryptophan. Fields, in order: V gene, J gene, CDR3 protein.

TRBV11-2	TRBJ2-4	CASSLGPGAGGNIQYF
TRBV27	TRBJ1-2	CASRPRAGDGYTF
TRBV18	TRBJ1-3	CASSPLPYPGSGNTIYF
TRBV4-3	TRBJ2-2	CASSQASFRQYTGELFF
TRBV5-1	TRBJ2-1	CASSFEAGSYNEQFF
TRBV18	.	CASSPGGKVYEQYF
TRBV7-9	TRBJ1-6	CASSLWGGNSPLHF
TRBV5-6	TRBJ1-4	CASSFGTGQFGEKLFF
TRBV5-4	TRBJ1-3	CASSSQFSGNTIYF
TRBV28	TRBJ1-5	CASSRAPTGGGQPQHF
TRBV5-1	TRBJ2-3	CASSLRSTSGAPRTGADTQYF
TRBV27	TRBJ2-5	CASSPVRGGDLLPRDQYF
TRBV6-5	TRBJ2-7	CASSSVAGGPYEQYF
TRBV11-2	TRBJ2-1	CASSQGAGGYNEQFF
TRBV28	TRBJ2-7	CASSFGTDSYEQYF
TRBV6-1	TRBJ1-2	CASSEATELYRYTF
TRBV4-3	TRBJ2-1	CASSQDIPNEQFF
TRBV28	TRBJ1-1	CASVPQRRGTEAFF